This T cell receptor (beta chain) was sequenced for a study of metastatic and nonmetastatic thyroid tumors. Whole-study context: Repertoire data that came from the blood and tumor or nodule tissue of malignant and benign thyroid patients were compared. Findings of the study overall: Malignant tumors reportedly showed significantly higher TCR beta diversity than benign nodules in both blood and tumor.

This clone was detected ten times or more. What it binds is not known. Study processing details: Clinicopathological groups differed in CDR3, with these differences serving to build a distant-metastasis classifier for papillary thyroid cancer. TCRdb re-called clones from the PCR reads using MiXCR. In this record, the V and J calls reflect TCRdb's handling and not the investigators' own analysis. The table has over 25,000 clones, about 16% seen once. Not a single patient had been given any form of treatment at any point before undergoing thyroid surgery. Sequenced sample: blood. This receptor was identified in a male donor with papillary thyroid cancer or a benign thyroid nodule (not recorded which). Some clones in this sample may be carry-over from other donors' samples.

For the CDR3, the DNA is TGTGCCAGTAGTACCCTGGGGGGTTCCAACTATGGCTACACCTTC. Its translation: CASSTLGGSNYGYTF. V is TRBV19 and J is TRBJ1-2, with D maybe TRBD1 (5 bases). Germline V CDR1 and CDR2: LNHDA, SQIVND (reference sequence). Trimming took off 4 bases at V and 2 bases at J, with 14 bases between the two ends. The CDR3 covers 15 residues.